This entry features one T cell receptor beta chain sequence. Its antigen target is currently unknown. One base away there is no much larger clone; base qualities are not given. TCRbeta CDR3 regions were amplified from genomic DNA by means of the immunoSEQ Assay, a bias-controlled multiplex PCR. The paper's data handling went like this. The number of nucleated cells in each sample was estimated by amplification of reference gene primers within the assay. To quantify the absolute abundance of each unique TCRbeta CDR3 rearrangement, sequence reads were collapsed and filtered. For each sample, productive Simpson clonality was calculated by taking the square root of Simpson's diversity index across productive rearrangements. TCRdb mirrors the immuneACCESS table, restricted to in-frame sequences. Some clones are absent from its copies; in checked studies, under half trace to an unresolved V gene, and the reason for the others is unknown. V and J calls and clone size come straight from that table; D and trimming were deduced from the DNA. For this sample there are 200,000 to 250,000 clones; 65% to 90% appear just once. Roughly 7% of the sample is in the top ten clones.

Each collaborating institution followed its own protocols to collect whole blood in K2EDTA tubes. For TCRbeta analysis, collaborator samples were shipped as frozen whole blood, as isolated PBMCs, or as DNA extracted from either sample type. These data originate in a study of blood T cell repertoires in COVID-19 (TCRdb year 2020). About the full investigation: Samples from collaborators originated in the United States, Italy and Spain and spanned both the acute and convalescent phases of COVID-19. HLA class I and class II types, where available, came from metadata supplied by the sample provider rather than from assay-based typing. The dataset comprised deeply sampled blood TCRbeta repertoires from subjects exposed to, actively infected with, or recovered from COVID-19. A freely available public database, intended as a resource for researchers studying the immune response to SARS-CoV-2, is where the repertoires were released. A de-identified subject ID, COVID-19 status, age in years and sex were almost always included in the sample metadata. The prospective study material was composed of cDNA or gDNA derived from T cells, B-cell-depleted T cells, or PBMCs. The samples were drawn from two sources: the first 160 participants of the ongoing ImmuneRACE study, and 1,254 subjects contributed by 6 global collaborators.

The trim is 2 bases for V and 2 bases for J, with a gap of 15 bases between the germline ends. Per the germline V gene (reference sequence), MNHEY is the CDR1 and SMNVEV is the CDR2. Spanning cysteine to phenylalanine, the CDR3 consists of 16 amino acids. Just CDR3 DNA is preserved here, 48 bases in frame from base 1. Results the study describes overall, beyond this receptor: Clinical and demographic metadata were provided uncurated, with the amount varying by source and participant.

The V and J genes are TRBV27 and TRBJ2-5; the D region possibly corresponds to TRBD1 (5 bases align). The sample taken for sequencing was peripheral blood. The TCR was taken from a woman aged 45-65 years with acute or convalescent COVID-19. The nucleotide sequence is given as TGTGCCAGCAGTTTAAGCGATCCGAGACAGCAAGAGACCCAGTACTTC. This codes for CASSLSDPRQQETQYF.